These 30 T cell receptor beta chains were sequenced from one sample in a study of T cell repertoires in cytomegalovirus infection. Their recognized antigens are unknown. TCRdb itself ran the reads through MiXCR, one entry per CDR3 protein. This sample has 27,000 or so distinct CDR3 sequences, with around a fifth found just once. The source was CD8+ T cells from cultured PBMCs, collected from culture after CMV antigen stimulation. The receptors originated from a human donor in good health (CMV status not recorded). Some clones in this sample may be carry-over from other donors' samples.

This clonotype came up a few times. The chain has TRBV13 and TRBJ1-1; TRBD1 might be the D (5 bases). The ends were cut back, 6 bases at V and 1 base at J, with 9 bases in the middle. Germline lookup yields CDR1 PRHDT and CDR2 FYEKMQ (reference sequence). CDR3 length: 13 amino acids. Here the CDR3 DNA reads TGTGCCAGCAGGAGCGGGGCGAACACTGAAGCTTTCTTT. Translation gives CASRSGANTEAFF. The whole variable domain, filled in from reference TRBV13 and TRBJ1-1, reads AAGVIQSPRHLIKEKRETATLKCYPIPRHDTVYWYQQGPGQDPQFLISFYEKMQSDKGSIPDRFSAQQFSDYHSELNMSSLELGDSALYFCASRSGANTEAFFGQGTRLTVV.

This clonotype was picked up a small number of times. The CDR3 here is CASSHPTQGRYEQYF. CDR3 DNA: TGCGCCAGCAGTCATCCCACGCAGGGACGCTACGAGCAGTACTTC. The V gene is TRBV23-1, the J gene TRBJ2-7; D assignment may be TRBD1 or TRBD2 (5 bases each). TRBV23-1 is filed as an ORF, its function uncertain. Trimming shortened V by 3 bases and J by 3 bases, and 15 bases separated the two germline ends. This CDR3 spans 15 amino acids.

The CDR3 DNA sequence: TGTGCCAGCAGTTGGGGGTCAAATCAGCCCCAGCATTTT. Translated, it gives CASSWGSNQPQHF. The chain links TRBV28 to TRBJ1-5, with D possibly being TRBD1 (5 bases). Trimming took 4 bases from V and 4 from J, leaving 8 bases between them. The CDR3 is made up of 13 amino acids. Germline V lookup: CDR1 MDHEN, CDR2 SYDVKM.

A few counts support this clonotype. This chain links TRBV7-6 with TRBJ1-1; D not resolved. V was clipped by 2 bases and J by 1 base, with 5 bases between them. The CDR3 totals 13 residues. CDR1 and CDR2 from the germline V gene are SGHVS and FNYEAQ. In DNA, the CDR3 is TGTGCCAGCAGCTTACAGTGGAACACTGAAGCTTTCTTT. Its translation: CASSLQWNTEAFF.

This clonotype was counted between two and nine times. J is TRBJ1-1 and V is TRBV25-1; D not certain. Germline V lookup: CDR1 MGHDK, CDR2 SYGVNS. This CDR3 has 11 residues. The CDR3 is CGTRLNTEAFF. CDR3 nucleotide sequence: TGTGGGACCCGATTGAACACTGAAGCTTTCTTT.

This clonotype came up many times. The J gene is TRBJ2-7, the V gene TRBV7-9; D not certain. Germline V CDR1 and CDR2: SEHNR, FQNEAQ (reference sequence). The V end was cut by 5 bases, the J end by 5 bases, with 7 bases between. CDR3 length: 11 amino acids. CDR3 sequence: CASSVHDEQYF. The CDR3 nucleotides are TGTGCCAGCAGCGTCCACGACGAGCAGTACTTC.

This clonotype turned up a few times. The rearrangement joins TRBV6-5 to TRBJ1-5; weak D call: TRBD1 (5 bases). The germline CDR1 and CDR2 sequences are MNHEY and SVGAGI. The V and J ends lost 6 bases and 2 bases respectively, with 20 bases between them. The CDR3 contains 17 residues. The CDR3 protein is CASSYQVRVGGNQPQHF. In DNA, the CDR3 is TGTGCCAGCAGCTACCAAGTCAGGGTGGGTGGCAATCAGCCCCAGCATTTT.

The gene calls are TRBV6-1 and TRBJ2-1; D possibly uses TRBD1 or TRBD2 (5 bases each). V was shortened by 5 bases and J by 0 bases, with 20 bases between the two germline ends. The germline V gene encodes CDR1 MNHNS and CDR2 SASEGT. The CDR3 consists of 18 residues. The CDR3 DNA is TGTGCCAGCAGTCCCTTTAGCATCGTTGGGGGCTCCTACAATGAGCAGTTCTTC. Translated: CASSPFSIVGGSYNEQFF.

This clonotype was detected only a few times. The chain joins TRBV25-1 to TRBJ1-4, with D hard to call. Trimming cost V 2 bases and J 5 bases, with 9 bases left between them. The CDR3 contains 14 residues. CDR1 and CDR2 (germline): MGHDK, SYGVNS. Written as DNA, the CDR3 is TGTGCCAGCAGTGAACGGGCCCGGAATGAAAAACTGTTTTTT. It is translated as CASSERARNEKLFF. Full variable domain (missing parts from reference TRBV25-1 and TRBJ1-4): EADIYQTPRYLVIGTGKKITLECSQTMGHDKMYWYQQDPGMELHLIHYSYGVNSTEKGDLSSESTVSRIRTEHFPLTLESARPSHTSQYLCASSERARNEKLFFGSGTQLSVL.

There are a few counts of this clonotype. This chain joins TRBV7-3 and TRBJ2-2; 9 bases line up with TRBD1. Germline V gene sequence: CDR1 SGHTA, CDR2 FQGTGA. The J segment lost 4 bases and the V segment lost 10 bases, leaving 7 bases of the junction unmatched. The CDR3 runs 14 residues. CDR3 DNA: TGTGCCACTCGACGGGGACAGGGCACCGGGGAGCTGTTTTTT. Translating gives CATRRGQGTGELFF. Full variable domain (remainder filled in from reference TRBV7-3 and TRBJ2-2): GAGVSQTPSNKVTEKGKYVELRCDPISGHTALYWYRQSLGQGPEFLIYFQGTGAADDSGLPNDRFFAVRPEGSVSTLKIQRTERGDSAVYLCATRRGQGTGELFFGEGSRLTVL.

The DNA for the CDR3 is TGTGCCAGCAGAGCGCTAGCGGGAGGTAATTTGGGTAAAAAGCAGTTCTTC. Its protein product is CASRALAGGNLGKKQFF. The V and J genes are TRBV6-2 or TRBV6-3 and TRBJ2-1; 11 bases map to TRBD2. The J segment lost 11 bases and the V segment lost 6 bases, leaving 18 bases of the junction unmatched. The CDR3 has 17 amino acids. Germline V gene lookup returns CDR1 MNHEY and CDR2 SVGEGT.

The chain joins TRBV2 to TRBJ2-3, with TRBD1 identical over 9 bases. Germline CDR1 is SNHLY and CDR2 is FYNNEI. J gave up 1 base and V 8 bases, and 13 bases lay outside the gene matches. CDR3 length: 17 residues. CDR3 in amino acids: CASLITGGMRGTDTQYF. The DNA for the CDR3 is TGTGCCAGCCTTATAACAGGGGGCATGAGAGGCACAGATACGCAGTATTTT.

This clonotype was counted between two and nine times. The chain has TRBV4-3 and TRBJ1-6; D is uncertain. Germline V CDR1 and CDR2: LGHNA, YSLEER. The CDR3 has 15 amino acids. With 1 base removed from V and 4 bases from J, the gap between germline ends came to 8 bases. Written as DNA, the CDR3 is TGCGCCAGCAGCCAAGTTCGGGAGTATAATTCACCCCTCCACTTT. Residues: CASSQVREYNSPLHF.

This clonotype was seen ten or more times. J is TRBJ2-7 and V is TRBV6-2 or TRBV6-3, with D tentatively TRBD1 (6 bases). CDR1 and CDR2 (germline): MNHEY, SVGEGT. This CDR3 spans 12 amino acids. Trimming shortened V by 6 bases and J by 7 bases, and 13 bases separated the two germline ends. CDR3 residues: CASRSGAREQYF. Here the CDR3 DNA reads TGTGCCAGCAGATCAGGGGCGAGGGAGCAGTACTTC.

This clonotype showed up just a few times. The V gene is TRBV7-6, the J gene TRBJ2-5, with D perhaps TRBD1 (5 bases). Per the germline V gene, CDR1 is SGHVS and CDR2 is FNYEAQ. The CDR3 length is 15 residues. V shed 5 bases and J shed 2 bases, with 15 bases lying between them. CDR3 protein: CASSVMSGLQETQYF. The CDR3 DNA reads TGTGCCAGCAGCGTGATGTCAGGGTTACAAGAGACCCAGTACTTC.

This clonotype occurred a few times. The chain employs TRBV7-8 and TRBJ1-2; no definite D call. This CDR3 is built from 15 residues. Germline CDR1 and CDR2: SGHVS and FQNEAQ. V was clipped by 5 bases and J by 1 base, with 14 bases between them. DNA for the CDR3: TGTGCCAGCAGCCTCCGGGGAGGGAGTAACTATGGCTACACCTTC. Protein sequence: CASSLRGGSNYGYTF.

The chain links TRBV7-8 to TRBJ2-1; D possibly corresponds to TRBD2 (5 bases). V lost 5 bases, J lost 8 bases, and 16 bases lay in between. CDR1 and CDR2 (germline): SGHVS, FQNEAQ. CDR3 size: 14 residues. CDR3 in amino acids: CASSPYLLAYEQFF. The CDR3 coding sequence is TGTGCCAGCAGCCCGTACCTGTTAGCGTATGAGCAGTTCTTC. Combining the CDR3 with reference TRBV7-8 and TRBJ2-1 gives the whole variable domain GAGVSQSPRYKVAKRGQDVALRCDPISGHVSLFWYQQALGQGPEFLTYFQNEAQLDKSGLPSDRFFAERPEGSVSTLKIQRTQQEDSAVYLCASSPYLLAYEQFFGPGTRLTVL.

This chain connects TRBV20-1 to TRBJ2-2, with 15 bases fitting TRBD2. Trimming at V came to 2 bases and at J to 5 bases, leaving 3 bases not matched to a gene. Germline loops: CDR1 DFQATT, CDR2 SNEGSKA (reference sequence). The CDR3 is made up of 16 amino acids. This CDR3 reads CSARSGTSGRTGELFF. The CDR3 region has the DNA TGCAGTGCTAGATCCGGGACTAGCGGGAGGACCGGGGAGCTGTTTTTT.

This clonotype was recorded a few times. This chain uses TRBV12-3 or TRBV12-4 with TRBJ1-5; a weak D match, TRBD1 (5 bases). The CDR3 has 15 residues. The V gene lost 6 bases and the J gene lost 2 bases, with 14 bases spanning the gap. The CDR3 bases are TGTGCCAGCAGCCGTCAGGGTTTGGGCAATCAGCCCCAGCATTTT. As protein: CASSRQGLGNQPQHF.

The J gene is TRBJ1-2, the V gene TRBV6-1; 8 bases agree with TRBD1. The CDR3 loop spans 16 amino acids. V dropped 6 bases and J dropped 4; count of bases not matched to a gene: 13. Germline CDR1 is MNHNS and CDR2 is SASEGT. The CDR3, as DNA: TGTGCCAGCAGCCCAACTACCGGGACAGGATTCTATGGCTACACCTTC. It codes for CASSPTTGTGFYGYTF.

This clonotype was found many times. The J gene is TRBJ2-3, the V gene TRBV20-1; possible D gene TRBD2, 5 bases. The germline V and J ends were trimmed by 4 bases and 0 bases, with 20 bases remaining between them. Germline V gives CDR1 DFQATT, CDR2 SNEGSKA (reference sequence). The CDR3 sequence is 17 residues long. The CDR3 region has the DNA TGCAGTGCTATGCACCCGGGGTCTACCTCTAGCACAGATACGCAGTATTTT. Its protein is CSAMHPGSTSSTDTQYF.

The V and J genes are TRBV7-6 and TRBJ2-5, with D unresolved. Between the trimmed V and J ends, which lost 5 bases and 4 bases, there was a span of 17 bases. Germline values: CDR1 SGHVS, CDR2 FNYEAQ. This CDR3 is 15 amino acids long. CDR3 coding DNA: TGTGCCAGCAGCCCCTCATCGGACGGCCGAGAGACCCAGTACTTC. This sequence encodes CASSPSSDGRETQYF.

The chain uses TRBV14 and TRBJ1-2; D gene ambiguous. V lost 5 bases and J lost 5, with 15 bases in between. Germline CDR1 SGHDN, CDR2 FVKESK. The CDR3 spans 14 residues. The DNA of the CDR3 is TGTGCCAGCAGCTCAGCGAGCACCGGGTATGGCTACACCTTC. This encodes CASSSASTGYGYTF.

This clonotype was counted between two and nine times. DNA for the CDR3: TGTGCCAGCAGCTCACCGGGACTAGAACAAGAGACCCAGTACTTC. This codes for CASSSPGLEQETQYF. V gene TRBV7-6 combines with J gene TRBJ2-5; 8 positions agree with TRBD2. The CDR3 length is 15 residues. The V gene's germline CDR1 is SGHVS and CDR2 FNYEAQ. J lost 2 bases, V lost 4 bases, and 6 bases had no gene match.

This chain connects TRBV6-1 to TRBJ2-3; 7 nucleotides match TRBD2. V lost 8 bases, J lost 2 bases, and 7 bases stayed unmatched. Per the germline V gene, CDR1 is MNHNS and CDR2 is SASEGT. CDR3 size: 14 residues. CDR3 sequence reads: CASGGDSHTDTQYF. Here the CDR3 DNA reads TGTGCCAGCGGGGGGGACTCGCACACAGATACGCAGTATTTT.

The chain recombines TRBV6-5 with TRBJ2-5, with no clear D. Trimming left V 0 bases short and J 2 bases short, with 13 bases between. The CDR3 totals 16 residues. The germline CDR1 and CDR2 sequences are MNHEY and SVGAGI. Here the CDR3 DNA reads TGTGCCAGCAGTTACTCGATTCGGTCAGGACAAGAGACCCAGTACTTC. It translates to CASSYSIRSGQETQYF.

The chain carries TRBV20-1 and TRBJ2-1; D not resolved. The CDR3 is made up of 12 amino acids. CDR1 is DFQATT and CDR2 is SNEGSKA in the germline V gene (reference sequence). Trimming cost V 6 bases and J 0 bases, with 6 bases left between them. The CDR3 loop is CSAGSSYNEQFF. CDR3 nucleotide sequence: TGCAGTGCGGGTAGCTCCTACAATGAGCAGTTCTTC.

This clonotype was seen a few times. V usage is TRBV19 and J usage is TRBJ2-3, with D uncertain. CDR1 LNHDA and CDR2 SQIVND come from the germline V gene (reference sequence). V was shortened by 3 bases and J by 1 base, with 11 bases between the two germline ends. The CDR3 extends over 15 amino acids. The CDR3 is CASSIDHPRTDTQYF. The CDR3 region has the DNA TGTGCCAGTAGTATTGACCACCCTCGCACAGATACGCAGTATTTT.

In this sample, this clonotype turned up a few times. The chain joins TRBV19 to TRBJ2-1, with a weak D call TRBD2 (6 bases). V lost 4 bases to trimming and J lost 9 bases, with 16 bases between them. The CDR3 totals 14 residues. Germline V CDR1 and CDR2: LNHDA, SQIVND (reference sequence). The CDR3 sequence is CASSTGTAGTEQFF. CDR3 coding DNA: TGTGCCAGTAGTACCGGGACTGCCGGAACTGAGCAGTTCTTC.

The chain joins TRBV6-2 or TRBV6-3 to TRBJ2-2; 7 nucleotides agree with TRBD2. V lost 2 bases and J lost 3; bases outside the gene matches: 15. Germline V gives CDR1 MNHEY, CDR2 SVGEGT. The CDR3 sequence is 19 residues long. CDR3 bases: TGTGCCAGCAGTTACACCACGGTTGGTGGAGCGGGGTACACCGGGGAGCTGTTTTTT. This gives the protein CASSYTTVGGAGYTGELFF.